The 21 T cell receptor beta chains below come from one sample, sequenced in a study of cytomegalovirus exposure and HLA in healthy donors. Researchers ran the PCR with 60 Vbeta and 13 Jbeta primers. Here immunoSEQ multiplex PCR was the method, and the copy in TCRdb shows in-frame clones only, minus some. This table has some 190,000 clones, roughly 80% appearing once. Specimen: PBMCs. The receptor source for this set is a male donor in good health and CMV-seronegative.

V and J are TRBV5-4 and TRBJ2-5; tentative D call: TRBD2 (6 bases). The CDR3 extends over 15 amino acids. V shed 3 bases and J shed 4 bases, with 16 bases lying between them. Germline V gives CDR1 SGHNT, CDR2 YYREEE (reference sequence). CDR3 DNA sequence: TGTGCCAGCAGCTCCGTGGGGGGTAAAGGAGAGACCCAGTACTTC. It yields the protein CASSSVGGKGETQYF. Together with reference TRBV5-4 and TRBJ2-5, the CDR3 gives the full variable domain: ETGVTQSPTHLIKTRGQQVTLRCSSQSGHNTVSWYQQALGQGPQFIFQYYREEENGRGNFPPRFSGLQFPNYSSELNVNALELDDSALYLCASSSVGGKGETQYFGPGTRLLVL.

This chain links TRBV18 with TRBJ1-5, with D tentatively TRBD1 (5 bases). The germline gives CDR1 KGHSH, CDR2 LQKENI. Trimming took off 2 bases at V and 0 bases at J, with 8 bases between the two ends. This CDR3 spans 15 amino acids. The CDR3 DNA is TGTGCCAGCTCACCAGAACAGGTTAGCAATCAGCCCCAGCATTTT. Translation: CASSPEQVSNQPQHF. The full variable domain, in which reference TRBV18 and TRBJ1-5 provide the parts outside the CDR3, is NAGVMQNPRHLVRRRGQEARLRCSPMKGHSHVYWYRQLPEEGLKFMVYLQKENIIDESGMPKERFSAEFPKEGPSILRIQQVVRGDSAAYFCASSPEQVSNQPQHFGDGTRLSIL.

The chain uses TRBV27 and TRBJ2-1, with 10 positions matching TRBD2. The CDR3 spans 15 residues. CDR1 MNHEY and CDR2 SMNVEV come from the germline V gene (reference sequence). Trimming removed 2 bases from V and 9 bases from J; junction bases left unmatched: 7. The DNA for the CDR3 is TGTGCCAGCAGTTTACTAGCGGGAGTAGAAGGTGAGCAGTTCTTC. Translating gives CASSLLAGVEGEQFF.

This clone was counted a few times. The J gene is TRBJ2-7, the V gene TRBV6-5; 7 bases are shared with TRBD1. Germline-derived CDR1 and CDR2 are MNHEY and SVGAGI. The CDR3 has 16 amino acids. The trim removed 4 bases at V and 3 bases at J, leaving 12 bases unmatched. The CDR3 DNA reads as TGTGCCAGCAGTTCCCAACAGGGGCCCTGGGGCTACGAGCAGTACTTC. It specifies CASSSQQGPWGYEQYF.

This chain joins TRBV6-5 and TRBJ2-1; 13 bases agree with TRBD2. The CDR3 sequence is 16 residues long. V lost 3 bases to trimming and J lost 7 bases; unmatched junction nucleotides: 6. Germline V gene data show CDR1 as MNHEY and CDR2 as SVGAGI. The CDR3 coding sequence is TGTGCCAGCAGTTATCCTGGACTAGCGGGGGTTAATGAGCAGTTCTTC. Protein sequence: CASSYPGLAGVNEQFF.

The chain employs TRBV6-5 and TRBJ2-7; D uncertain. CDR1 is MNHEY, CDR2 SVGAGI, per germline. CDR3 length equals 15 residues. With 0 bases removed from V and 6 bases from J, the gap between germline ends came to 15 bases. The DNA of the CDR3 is TGTGCCAGCAGTTACTCGAGTTTCCGACACAGCGAGCAGTACTTC. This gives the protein CASSYSSFRHSEQYF.

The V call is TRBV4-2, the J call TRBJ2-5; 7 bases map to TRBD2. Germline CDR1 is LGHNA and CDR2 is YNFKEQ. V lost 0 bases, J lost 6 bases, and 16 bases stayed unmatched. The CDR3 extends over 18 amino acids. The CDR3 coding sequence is TGTGCCAGCAGCCAAGATTGGGGAGCGGGGACGGCTTGGCAGACCCAGTACTTC. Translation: CASSQDWGAGTAWQTQYF.

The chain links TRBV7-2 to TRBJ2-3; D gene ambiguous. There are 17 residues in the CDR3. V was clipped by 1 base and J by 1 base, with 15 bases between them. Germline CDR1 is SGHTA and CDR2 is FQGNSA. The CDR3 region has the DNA TGTGCCAGCAGCTTAGGGCCGTCGCAGATGGGCACAGATACGCAGTATTTT. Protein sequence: CASSLGPSQMGTDTQYF.

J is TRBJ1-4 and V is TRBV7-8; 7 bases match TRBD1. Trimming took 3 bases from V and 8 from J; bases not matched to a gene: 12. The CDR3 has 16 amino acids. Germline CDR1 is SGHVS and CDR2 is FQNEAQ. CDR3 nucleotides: TGTGCCAGCAGCTTTGGGTGGATGGAAGGGGGCGAAAAACTGTTTTTT. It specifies CASSFGWMEGGEKLFF.

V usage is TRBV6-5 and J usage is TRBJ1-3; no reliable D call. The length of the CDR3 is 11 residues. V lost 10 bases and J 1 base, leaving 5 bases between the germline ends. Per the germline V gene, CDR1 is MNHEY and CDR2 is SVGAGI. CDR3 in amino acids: CATYSGNTIYF. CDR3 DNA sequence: TGTGCCACCTATTCTGGAAACACCATATATTTT.

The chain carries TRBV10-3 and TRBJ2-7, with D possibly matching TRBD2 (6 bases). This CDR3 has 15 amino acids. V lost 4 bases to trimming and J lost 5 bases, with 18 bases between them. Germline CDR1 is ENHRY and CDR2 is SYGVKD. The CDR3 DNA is TGTGCCATCAGTGCCGGTAATGGAGGGAGTCACGAGCAGTACTTC. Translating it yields CAISAGNGGSHEQYF.

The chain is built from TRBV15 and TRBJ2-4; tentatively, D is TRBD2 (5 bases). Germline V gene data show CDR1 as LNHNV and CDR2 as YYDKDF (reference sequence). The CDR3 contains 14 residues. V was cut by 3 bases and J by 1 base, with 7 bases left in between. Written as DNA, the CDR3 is TGTGCCACCAGCAGGGACTCGGCCAAAAACATTCAGTACTTC. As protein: CATSRDSAKNIQYF.

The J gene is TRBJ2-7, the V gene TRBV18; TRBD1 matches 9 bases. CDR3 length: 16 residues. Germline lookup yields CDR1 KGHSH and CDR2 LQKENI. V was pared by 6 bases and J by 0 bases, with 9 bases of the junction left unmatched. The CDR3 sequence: CASSTGTGPLSYEQYF. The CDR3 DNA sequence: TGTGCCAGCTCCACCGGGACAGGGCCCCTCTCCTACGAGCAGTACTTC.

CDR3 nucleotide sequence: TGTGCCAGCAGCGCGGGACTAGCGGGGAGCTCCTACAATGAGCAGTTCTTC. As protein: CASSAGLAGSSYNEQFF. This chain links TRBV9 with TRBJ2-1; 13 bases agree with TRBD2. CDR1 and CDR2 from the germline V gene are SGDLS and YYNGEE. The J segment lost 0 bases and the V segment lost 3 bases, leaving 3 bases of the junction unmatched. The CDR3 has 17 residues.

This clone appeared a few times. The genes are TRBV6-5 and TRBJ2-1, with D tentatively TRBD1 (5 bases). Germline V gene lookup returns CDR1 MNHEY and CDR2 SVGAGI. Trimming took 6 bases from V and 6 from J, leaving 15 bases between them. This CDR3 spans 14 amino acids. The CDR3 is CASSPSDRPNEQFF. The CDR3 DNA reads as TGTGCCAGCAGCCCCTCCGACAGACCCAATGAGCAGTTCTTC.

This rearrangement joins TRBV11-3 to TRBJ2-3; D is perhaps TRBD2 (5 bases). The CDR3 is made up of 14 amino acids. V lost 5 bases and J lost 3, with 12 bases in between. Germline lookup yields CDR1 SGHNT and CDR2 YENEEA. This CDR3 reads CASSPSWETDTQYF. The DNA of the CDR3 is TGTGCCAGCAGCCCAAGCTGGGAGACAGATACGCAGTATTTT.

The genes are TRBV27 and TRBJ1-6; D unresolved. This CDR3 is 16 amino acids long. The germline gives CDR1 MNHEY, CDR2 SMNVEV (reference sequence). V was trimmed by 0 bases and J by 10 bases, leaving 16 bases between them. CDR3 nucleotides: TGTGCCAGCAGTTTATCCGGGAGACTGAGCGGCTCACCCCTCCACTTT. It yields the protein CASSLSGRLSGSPLHF.

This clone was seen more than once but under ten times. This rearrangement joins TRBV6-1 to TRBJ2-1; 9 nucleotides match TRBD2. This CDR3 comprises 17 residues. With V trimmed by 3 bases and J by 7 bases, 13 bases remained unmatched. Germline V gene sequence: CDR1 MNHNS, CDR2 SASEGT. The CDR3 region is CASSDGGRAPLWNEQFF. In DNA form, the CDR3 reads TGTGCCAGCAGTGACGGCGGGAGGGCCCCCCTTTGGAATGAGCAGTTCTTC.

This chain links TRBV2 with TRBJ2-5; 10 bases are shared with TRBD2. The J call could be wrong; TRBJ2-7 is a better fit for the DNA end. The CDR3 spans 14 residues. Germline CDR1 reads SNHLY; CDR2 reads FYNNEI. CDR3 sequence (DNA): TGTGCCAGCAGTCGGCTAGCGGGAGTTTACGAGCAGTACTTC. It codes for CASSRLAGVYEQYF.

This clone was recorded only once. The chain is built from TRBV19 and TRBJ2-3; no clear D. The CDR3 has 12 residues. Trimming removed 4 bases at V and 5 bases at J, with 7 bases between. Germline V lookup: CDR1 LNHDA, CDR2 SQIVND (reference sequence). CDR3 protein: CASSTYRDTQYF. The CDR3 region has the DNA TGTGCCAGTAGTACCTACAGAGATACGCAGTATTTT.

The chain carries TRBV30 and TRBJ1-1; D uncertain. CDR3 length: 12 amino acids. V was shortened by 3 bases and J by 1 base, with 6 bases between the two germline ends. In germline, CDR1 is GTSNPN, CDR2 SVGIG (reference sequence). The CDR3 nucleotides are TGTGCCTGGAGCCCATCGAACACTGAAGCTTTCTTT. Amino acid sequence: CAWSPSNTEAFF.